This TCR beta chain was captured by sequencing in a study of cytomegalovirus exposure and HLA in healthy donors. With 60 Vbeta and 13 Jbeta primers, the PCR was carried out. The authors' processing: An analysis performed later counted roughly 80 million unique TCR beta chains (approximately 11 million of them shared). Generated by immunoSEQ multiplex PCR, the TCRdb table keeps only in-frame clones and is missing some. Clone size and the V and J calls come from that table; the DNA yielded D and trimming. The table has some 140,000 clones, around four fifths seen once; the top ten hold over 1.5%. Sample: PBMCs. The clonotype comes from a man aged 35-49 years in good health and CMV-seronegative.

Here the CDR3 DNA reads TGTGCCACAACACCGGGACTAGCGGGAGGAGAGCAGTACTTC. Protein product: CATTPGLAGGEQYF. This chain joins TRBV19 and TRBJ2-7, with TRBD2 identical over 15 bases. Germline values: CDR1 LNHDA, CDR2 SQIVND (reference sequence). The CDR3 loop spans 14 amino acids. Trimming took 10 bases from V and 7 from J; bases not matched to a gene: 8.